The 28 T cell receptor beta chains reported below all come from one sample, sequenced in a study of tumor-infiltrating lymphocytes in localized non-small cell lung cancer. The protocol was immunoSEQ multiplex PCR, while the TCRdb copy is restricted to in-frame clones and leaves out a portion. This table holds about 14,000 clones, about 70% found once. The source material was lung tumor tissue. The receptors originated from a human donor with non-small cell lung cancer.

The chain's CDR3 is CASEVGGGNTEAFF. The CDR3 DNA reads TGCGCCAGCGAGGTCGGAGGGGGGAACACTGAAGCTTTCTTT. The rearrangement uses TRBV5-1 and TRBJ1-1; TRBD1 might be the D (6 bases). This CDR3 is built from 14 residues. Germline-derived CDR1 and CDR2 are SGHRS and YFSETQ. The germline V and J ends were trimmed by 7 bases and 1 base, with 14 bases remaining between them.

The gene calls are TRBV7-8 and TRBJ2-1; D ambiguous. Germline CDR1 SGHVS, CDR2 FQNEAQ. The CDR3 sequence is 8 residues long. V was trimmed by 6 bases and J by 14 bases, leaving 5 bases between them. The CDR3 coding sequence is TGTGCCAGCAGTCCCAAGTTCTTC. It encodes CASSPKFF.

The chain carries TRBV2 and TRBJ1-2, with a possible D match to TRBD1 (5 bases). Germline V gives CDR1 SNHLY, CDR2 FYNNEI. The CDR3 loop spans 13 amino acids. The germline V and J ends were trimmed by 10 bases and 4 bases, with 16 bases remaining between them. CDR3 sequence (DNA): TGTGCCAACAAAGCCGGGGGGAGCTATGGCTACACCTTC. This sequence encodes CANKAGGSYGYTF.

The chain combines TRBV7-9 with TRBJ2-6; the D is unclear. Germline lookup yields CDR1 SEHNR and CDR2 FQNEAQ (reference sequence). The V and J ends lost 6 bases and 4 bases respectively, with 13 bases between them. This CDR3 is built from 15 residues. The CDR3 sequence: CASSFVRGGANVLTF. The CDR3 DNA reads TGTGCCAGCAGTTTCGTCCGAGGCGGGGCCAACGTCCTGACTTTC. The full variable domain, in which reference TRBV7-9 and TRBJ2-6 provide the parts outside the CDR3, is DTGVSQNPRHKITKRGQNVTFRCDPISEHNRLYWYRQTLGQGPEFLTYFQNEAQLEKSRLLSDRFSAERPKGSFSTLEIQRTEQGDSAMYLCASSFVRGGANVLTFGAGSRLTVL.

This chain joins TRBV18 and TRBJ2-7; TRBD2 aligns across 9 bases. Germline values: CDR1 KGHSH, CDR2 LQKENI. This CDR3 has 15 residues. Trimming took 0 bases from V and 3 from J; bases not matched to a gene: 3. The CDR3 loop reads CASSPPETSGYEQYF. The DNA for the CDR3 is TGTGCCAGCTCACCACCGGAGACTAGCGGCTACGAGCAGTACTTC.

This clone was seen a handful of times. The gene calls are TRBV4-2 and TRBJ2-7; the match to TRBD1 covers 7 bases. The CDR3 extends over 17 amino acids. Germline V lookup: CDR1 LGHNA, CDR2 YNFKEQ. The V segment lost 3 bases and the J segment 3 bases; nucleotides outside the gene matches: 14. Written as DNA, the CDR3 is TGTGCCAGCAGCCACCTAACCGGGACAGAAGGGGGCTACGAGCAGTACTTC. It yields the protein CASSHLTGTEGGYEQYF.

The chain links TRBV7-7 to TRBJ2-7; D ambiguous. The CDR3 has 14 amino acids. Germline V gene sequence: CDR1 SSHAT, CDR2 FNYEAQ (reference sequence). Trimming shortened V by 0 bases and J by 7 bases, and 13 bases separated the two germline ends. CDR3 sequence reads: CASSLADPLEEQYF. The CDR3 region has the DNA TGTGCCAGCAGCTTAGCAGACCCCTTGGAGGAGCAGTACTTC.

The chain recombines TRBV9 with TRBJ2-2; 8 nucleotides align to TRBD2. This CDR3 region has 15 residues. The junction had 5 bases not matched to a gene; V was cut back by 0 bases and J by 7 bases. Germline V lookup: CDR1 SGDLS, CDR2 YYNGEE. The CDR3 DNA follows: TGTGCCAGCAGCGTAGTAAGCGGGGGCATCGGGGAGCTGTTTTTT. Its translation: CASSVVSGGIGELFF.

The V call is TRBV6-5, the J call TRBJ2-7; possible D gene TRBD1, 6 bases. Per germline, CDR1 MNHEY and CDR2 SVGAGI. CDR3 size: 16 residues. The V gene lost 2 bases and the J gene lost 0 bases, with 14 bases spanning the gap. This chain's CDR3 is CASSYNPGVSSYEQYF. The CDR3 bases are TGTGCCAGCAGTTACAATCCAGGGGTCAGCTCCTACGAGCAGTACTTC.

This chain joins TRBV10-3 and TRBJ2-7; 12 nucleotides match TRBD1. V lost 6 bases, J lost 3 bases, and 6 bases stayed unmatched. The CDR3 spans 15 residues. CDR1 and CDR2 from the germline V gene are ENHRY and SYGVKD. The CDR3 loop reads CAIRTGTGGVYEQYF. CDR3 bases: TGTGCCATCAGGACCGGGACAGGGGGCGTCTACGAGCAGTACTTC.

This chain connects TRBV11-2 to TRBJ2-1, with TRBD2 matching over 12 bases. The CDR3 consists of 18 residues. Germline loops: CDR1 SGHAT, CDR2 FQNNGV. V lost 1 base and J lost 0; bases outside the gene matches: 4. The CDR3 region has the DNA TGTGCCAGCAGCTTAGGGACTAGCGGGACAAGCTCCTACAATGAGCAGTTCTTC. It is translated as CASSLGTSGTSSYNEQFF.

This clone was seen a single time. The CDR3 region is CASSLVGGQGDQPQHF. The CDR3 bases are TGTGCCAGCAGCTTAGTAGGGGGACAGGGGGATCAGCCCCAGCATTTT. The J gene is TRBJ1-5, the V gene TRBV7-2, with TRBD1 identical over 11 bases. V dropped 1 base and J dropped 5; count of bases not matched to a gene: 4. CDR3 length: 16 amino acids. Germline CDR1 SGHTA, CDR2 FQGNSA.

This clone was counted only a few times. The chain has TRBV9 and TRBJ2-1, with a tentative D call TRBD1 (6 bases). The CDR3 covers 15 residues. The germline V gene has CDR1 SGDLS and CDR2 YYNGEE. The ends were cut back, 4 bases at V and 1 base at J, with 12 bases in the middle. CDR3 nucleotides: TGTGCCAGCAGCACCCAGGGGTGGTCCTACAATGAGCAGTTCTTC. It is translated as CASSTQGWSYNEQFF.

V is TRBV19 and J is TRBJ2-2, with D possibly TRBD1 on 5 matching bases. V was trimmed by 4 bases and J by 4 bases, leaving 7 bases between them. CDR1 and CDR2 from the germline V gene are LNHDA and SQIVND (reference sequence). The length of the CDR3 is 13 residues. The DNA of the CDR3 is TGTGCCAGTAGTAACAGGCTCACCGGGGAGCTGTTTTTT. As protein: CASSNRLTGELFF.

J is TRBJ2-1 and V is TRBV18; TRBD2 aligns across 8 bases. CDR3 length: 15 amino acids. Losses at the gene ends were 1 base for V and 4 bases for J; bases not matched to a gene: 3. Germline CDR1 KGHSH, CDR2 LQKENI. CDR3 region: CASSPRAGAYNEQFF. DNA for the CDR3: TGTGCCAGCTCACCACGAGCGGGAGCTTACAATGAGCAGTTCTTC.

The chain carries TRBV27 and TRBJ2-1; TRBD2 matches 10 bases. This CDR3 has 14 amino acids. Per germline, CDR1 MNHEY and CDR2 SMNVEV (reference sequence). The trim removed 6 bases at V and 10 bases at J, leaving 9 bases unmatched. As DNA, the CDR3 is TGTGCCAGCAGAGGTCTAGCGGGAGAGTACGAGCAGTTCTTC. This encodes CASRGLAGEYEQFF.

This clone has just one count. The chain uses TRBV2 and TRBJ1-5; the D gene is possibly TRBD1 (6 bases). Germline CDR1 and CDR2: SNHLY and FYNNEI. This CDR3 has 14 amino acids. Trimming stripped 5 bases from V and 4 bases from J, with 12 bases between. Here the CDR3 reads CASSRTADNQPQHF. CDR3 sequence (DNA): TGTGCCAGCAGTAGGACAGCCGATAATCAGCCCCAGCATTTT.

V is TRBV9 and J is TRBJ1-2; perhaps TRBD1 as D (5 bases). There are 13 residues in the CDR3. V was cut by 2 bases and J by 8 bases, with 13 bases left in between. Per germline, CDR1 SGDLS and CDR2 YYNGEE. The CDR3, as DNA: TGTGCCAGCAGCGTCGGGGACTCGGAGGGCTACACCTTC. Translating it yields CASSVGDSEGYTF.

The V call is TRBV7-8, the J call TRBJ1-1; 8 bases are a match to TRBD1. The CDR3 loop spans 15 amino acids. Germline CDR1 reads SGHVS; CDR2 reads FQNEAQ. J gave up 3 bases and V 1 base, and 4 bases lay outside the gene matches. The CDR3 coding sequence is TGTGCCAGCAGCTTAGGGGGACAGGAGGACACTGAAGCTTTCTTT. Protein product: CASSLGGQEDTEAFF.

This CDR3 is CATRRVAGGGETQYF. CDR3 sequence (DNA): TGTGCCACCCGGCGGGTAGCGGGGGGGGGAGAGACCCAGTACTTC. The chain carries TRBV27 and TRBJ2-5; 11 bases line up with TRBD2. CDR3 length: 15 residues. Trimming at V came to 10 bases and at J to 4 bases, leaving 11 bases not matched to a gene. Germline CDR1 and CDR2: MNHEY and SMNVEV (reference sequence).

The chain has TRBV28 and TRBJ1-3, with D hard to call. Germline V CDR1 and CDR2: MDHEN, SYDVKM. Trimming left V 6 bases short and J 3 bases short, with 15 bases between. This CDR3 has 15 amino acids. The CDR3 is CASSPAGGRGNTIYF. CDR3 DNA sequence: TGTGCCAGCAGCCCGGCGGGAGGACGTGGAAACACCATATATTTT.

The CDR3, as DNA: TGCGCCAGCAGTACAGGGGTGTCCTACGAGCAGTACTTC. Its protein is CASSTGVSYEQYF. The gene calls are TRBV4-3 and TRBJ2-7; 7 nucleotides line up with TRBD1. J was trimmed by 1 base and V by 6 bases; bases with no gene match: 3. Germline-derived CDR1 and CDR2 are LGHNA and YSLEER. The CDR3 sequence is 13 residues long.

This chain links TRBV5-1 with TRBJ2-2; tentative D call: TRBD2 (6 bases). The length of the CDR3 is 18 residues. Germline V gives CDR1 SGHRS, CDR2 YFSETQ. Deletions cut 3 bases from V and 6 bases from J, with 24 bases between. CDR3 DNA sequence: TGCGCCAGCAGCTGGATGTCCCGGATGGGAGGAGTCGCCGGGGAGCTGTTTTTT. This sequence encodes CASSWMSRMGGVAGELFF.

The rearrangement joins TRBV10-3 to TRBJ2-2; 7 nucleotides line up with TRBD1. The V and J ends lost 2 bases and 1 base, in that order; junction bases with no gene match: 4. Germline V gene sequence: CDR1 ENHRY, CDR2 SYGVKD. The CDR3 totals 16 residues. The CDR3 protein is CAISEVGTENTGELFF. The CDR3 DNA reads TGTGCCATCAGTGAGGTGGGGACAGAGAACACCGGGGAGCTGTTTTTT.

This clone appeared a single time. This chain joins TRBV9 and TRBJ2-5, with 8 bases that match TRBD2. J lost 5 bases, V lost 2 bases, and 8 bases had no gene match. Per the germline V gene, CDR1 is SGDLS and CDR2 is YYNGEE. This CDR3 spans 15 amino acids. The CDR3 sequence is CASSVSLTSAETQYF. The CDR3 nucleotides read TGTGCCAGCAGCGTCTCACTGACTAGCGCTGAGACCCAGTACTTC.

The DNA for the CDR3 is TGTGCCAGCATCCCCCGTGCGGGACAGCACTATGGCTACACCTTC. Translation: CASIPRAGQHYGYTF. The chain links TRBV6-1 to TRBJ1-2; 7 bases match TRBD1. Germline CDR1 is MNHNS and CDR2 is SASEGT. This CDR3 comprises 15 residues. With 7 bases clipped from V and 3 bases from J, the junction kept 11 bases outside the gene matches.

The rearrangement links TRBV9 to TRBJ2-3; TRBD2 matches at 11 bases. After removal of 0 bases from V and 1 base from J, the junction contained 4 bases not matched to a gene. CDR1 and CDR2 (germline): SGDLS, YYNGEE. CDR3 length equals 17 residues. For the CDR3, the DNA is TGTGCCAGCAGCGTAGCCCTTAGCGGGAGGGGCACAGATACGCAGTATTTT. Protein: CASSVALSGRGTDTQYF.

The chain employs TRBV28 and TRBJ1-1; D unclear. The CDR3 totals 15 residues. Germline CDR1 and CDR2: MDHEN and SYDVKM. Trimming took 4 bases from V and 4 from J, leaving 16 bases between them. CDR3 DNA sequence: TGTGCCAGCAGTTCCTTCGAGGTATCGGGCACTGAAGCTTTCTTT. Translation gives CASSSFEVSGTEAFF.